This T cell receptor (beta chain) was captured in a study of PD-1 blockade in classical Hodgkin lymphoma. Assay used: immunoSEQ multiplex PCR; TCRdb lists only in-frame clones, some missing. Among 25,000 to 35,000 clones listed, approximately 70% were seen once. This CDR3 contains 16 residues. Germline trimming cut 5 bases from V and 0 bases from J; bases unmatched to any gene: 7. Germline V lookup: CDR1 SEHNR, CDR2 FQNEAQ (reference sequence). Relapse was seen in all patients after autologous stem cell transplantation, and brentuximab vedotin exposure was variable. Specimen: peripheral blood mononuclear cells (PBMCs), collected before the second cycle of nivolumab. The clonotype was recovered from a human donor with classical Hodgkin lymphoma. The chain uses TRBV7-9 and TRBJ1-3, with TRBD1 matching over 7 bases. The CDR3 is CASSPPDRISGNTIYF. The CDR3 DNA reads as TGTGCCAGCAGCCCACCGGACAGGATCTCTGGAAACACCATATATTTT. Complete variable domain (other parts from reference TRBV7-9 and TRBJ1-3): DTGVSQNPRHKITKRGQNVTFRCDPISEHNRLYWYRQTLGQGPEFLTYFQNEAQLEKSRLLSDRFSAERPKGSFSTLEIQRTEQGDSAMYLCASSPPDRISGNTIYFGEGSWLTVV.